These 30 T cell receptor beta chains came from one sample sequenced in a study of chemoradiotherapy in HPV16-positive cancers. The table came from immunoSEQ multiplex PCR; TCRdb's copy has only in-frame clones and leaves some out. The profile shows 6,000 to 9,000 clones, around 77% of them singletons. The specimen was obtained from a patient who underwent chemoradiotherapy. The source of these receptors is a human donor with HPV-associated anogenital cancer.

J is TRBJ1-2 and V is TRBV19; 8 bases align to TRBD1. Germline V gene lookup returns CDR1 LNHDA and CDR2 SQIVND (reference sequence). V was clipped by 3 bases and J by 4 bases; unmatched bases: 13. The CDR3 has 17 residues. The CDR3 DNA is TGTGCCAGTAGTATCGGAGCAGGGGGCGACTGGAGCTATGGCTACACCTTC. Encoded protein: CASSIGAGGDWSYGYTF.

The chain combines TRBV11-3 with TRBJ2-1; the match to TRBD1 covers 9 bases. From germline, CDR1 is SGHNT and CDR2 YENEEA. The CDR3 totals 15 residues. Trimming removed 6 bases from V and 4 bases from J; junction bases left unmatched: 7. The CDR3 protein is CASSRTGQGYNEQFF. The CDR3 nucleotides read TGTGCCAGCAGTAGAACGGGACAGGGTTACAATGAGCAGTTCTTC.

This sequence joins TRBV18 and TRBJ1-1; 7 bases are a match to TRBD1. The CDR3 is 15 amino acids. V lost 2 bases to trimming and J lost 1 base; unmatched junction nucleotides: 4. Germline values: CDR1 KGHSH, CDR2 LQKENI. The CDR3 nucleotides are TGTGCCAGCTCACCAAGCTCAGGGGGGAACACTGAAGCTTTCTTT. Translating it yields CASSPSSGGNTEAFF.

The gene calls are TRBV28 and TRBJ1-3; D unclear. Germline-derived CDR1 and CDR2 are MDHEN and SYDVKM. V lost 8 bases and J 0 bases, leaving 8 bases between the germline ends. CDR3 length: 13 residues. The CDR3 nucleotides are TGTGCCAGCGTGGGGAACTCTGGAAACACCATATATTTT. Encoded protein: CASVGNSGNTIYF.

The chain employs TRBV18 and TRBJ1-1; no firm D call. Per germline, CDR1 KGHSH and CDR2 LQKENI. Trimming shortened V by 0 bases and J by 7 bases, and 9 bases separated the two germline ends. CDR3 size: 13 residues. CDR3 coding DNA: TGTGCCAGCTCACCACCCTCCGCCGGTGAAGCTTTCTTT. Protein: CASSPPSAGEAFF.

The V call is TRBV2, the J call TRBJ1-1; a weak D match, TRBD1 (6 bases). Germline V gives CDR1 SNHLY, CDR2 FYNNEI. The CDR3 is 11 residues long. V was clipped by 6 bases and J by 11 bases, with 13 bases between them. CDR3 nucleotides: TGTGCCAGCAGAGCCGACAGGCCGGCTTTCTTT. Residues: CASRADRPAFF.

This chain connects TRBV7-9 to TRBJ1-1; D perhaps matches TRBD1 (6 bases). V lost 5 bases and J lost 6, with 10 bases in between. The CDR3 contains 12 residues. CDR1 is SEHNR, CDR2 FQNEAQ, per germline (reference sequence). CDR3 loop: CASSPGTPEAFF. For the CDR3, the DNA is TGTGCCAGCAGCCCTGGGACACCTGAAGCTTTCTTT.

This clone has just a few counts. The CDR3 bases are TGTGCCAGCAGCAGTTCCAGCGGGGGAGATACGCAGTATTTT. Translated: CASSSSSGGDTQYF. The gene calls are TRBV9 and TRBJ2-3; TRBD2 aligns across 8 bases. The germline CDR1 and CDR2 sequences are SGDLS and YYNGEE. Trimming took 4 bases from V and 5 from J; bases not matched to a gene: 6. The CDR3 runs to 14 residues.

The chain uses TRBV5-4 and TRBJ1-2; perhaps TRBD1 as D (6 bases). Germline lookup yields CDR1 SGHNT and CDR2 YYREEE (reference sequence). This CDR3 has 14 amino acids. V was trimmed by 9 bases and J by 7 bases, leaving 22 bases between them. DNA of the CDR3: TGTGCCACCAGGGGTATGTACAGGGATGCTGGCTACACCTTC. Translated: CATRGMYRDAGYTF.

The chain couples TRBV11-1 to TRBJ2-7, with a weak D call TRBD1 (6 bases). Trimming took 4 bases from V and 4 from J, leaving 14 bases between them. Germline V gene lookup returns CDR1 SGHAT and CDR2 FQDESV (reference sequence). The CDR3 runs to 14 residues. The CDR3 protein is CASSSVQGSYEQYF. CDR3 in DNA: TGTGCCAGCAGCTCGGTGCAGGGGTCTTACGAGCAGTACTTC.

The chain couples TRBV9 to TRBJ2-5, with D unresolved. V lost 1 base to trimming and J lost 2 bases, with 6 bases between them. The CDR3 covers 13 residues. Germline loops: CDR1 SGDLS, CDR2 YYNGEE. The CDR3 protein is CASSVSGQETQYF. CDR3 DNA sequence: TGTGCCAGCAGCGTAAGTGGACAAGAGACCCAGTACTTC.

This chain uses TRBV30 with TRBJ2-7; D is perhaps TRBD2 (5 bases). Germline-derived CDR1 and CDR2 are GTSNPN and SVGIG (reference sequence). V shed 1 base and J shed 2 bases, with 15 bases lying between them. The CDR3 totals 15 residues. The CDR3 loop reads CAWSGGGKGAYEQYF. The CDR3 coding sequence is TGTGCCTGGAGTGGGGGTGGTAAGGGAGCCTACGAGCAGTACTTC.

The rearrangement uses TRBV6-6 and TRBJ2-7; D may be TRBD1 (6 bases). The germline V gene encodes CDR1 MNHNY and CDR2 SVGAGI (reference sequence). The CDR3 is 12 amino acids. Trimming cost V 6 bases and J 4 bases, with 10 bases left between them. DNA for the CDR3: TGTGCCAGCAGACAGGGTGGATACGAGCAGTACTTC. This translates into CASRQGGYEQYF.

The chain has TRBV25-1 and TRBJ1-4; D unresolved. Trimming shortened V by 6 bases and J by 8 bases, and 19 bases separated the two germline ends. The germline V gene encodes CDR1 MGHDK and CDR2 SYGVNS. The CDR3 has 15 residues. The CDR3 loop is CASRPDRGGWEKLFF. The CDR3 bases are TGTGCCAGCAGGCCAGACCGAGGCGGATGGGAAAAACTGTTTTTT. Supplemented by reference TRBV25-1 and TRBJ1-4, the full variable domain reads EADIYQTPRYLVIGTGKKITLECSQTMGHDKMYWYQQDPGMELHLIHYSYGVNSTEKGDLSSESTVSRIRTEHFPLTLESARPSHTSQYLCASRPDRGGWEKLFFGSGTQLSVL.

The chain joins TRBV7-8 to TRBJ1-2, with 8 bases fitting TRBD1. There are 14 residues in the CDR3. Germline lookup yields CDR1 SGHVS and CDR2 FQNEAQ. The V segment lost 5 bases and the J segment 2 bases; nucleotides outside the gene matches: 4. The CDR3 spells CASSKGQGNYGYTF. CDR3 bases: TGTGCCAGCAGCAAAGGACAGGGAAACTATGGCTACACCTTC.

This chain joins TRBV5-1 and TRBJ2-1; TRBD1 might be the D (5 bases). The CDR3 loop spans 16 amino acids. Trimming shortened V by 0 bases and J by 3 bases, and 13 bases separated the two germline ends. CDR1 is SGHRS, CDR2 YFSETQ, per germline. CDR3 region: CASSLVQGTDYNEQFF. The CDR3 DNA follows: TGCGCCAGCAGCTTGGTTCAGGGAACGGACTACAATGAGCAGTTCTTC.

CDR3 loop: CASSPDRGQNEQYF. CDR3 bases: TGTGCCAGCAGCCCGGACAGGGGGCAAAACGAGCAGTACTTC. V is TRBV7-8 and J is TRBJ2-7; 11 bases are shared with TRBD1. J gave up 5 bases and V 5 bases, and 5 bases lay outside the gene matches. The CDR3 extends over 14 amino acids. Germline values: CDR1 SGHVS, CDR2 FQNEAQ.

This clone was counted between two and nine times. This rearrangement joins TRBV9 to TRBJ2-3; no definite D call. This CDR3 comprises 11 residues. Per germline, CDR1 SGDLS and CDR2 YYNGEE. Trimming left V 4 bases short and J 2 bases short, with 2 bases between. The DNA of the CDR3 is TGTGCCAGCAGCACCACAGATACGCAGTATTTT. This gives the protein CASSTTDTQYF.

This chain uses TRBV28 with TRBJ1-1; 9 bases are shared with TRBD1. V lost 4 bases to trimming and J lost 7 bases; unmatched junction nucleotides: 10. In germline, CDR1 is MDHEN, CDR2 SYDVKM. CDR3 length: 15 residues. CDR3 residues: CASSYSTGGADEAFF. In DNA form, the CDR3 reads TGTGCCAGCAGTTACTCAACAGGGGGCGCGGATGAAGCTTTCTTT.

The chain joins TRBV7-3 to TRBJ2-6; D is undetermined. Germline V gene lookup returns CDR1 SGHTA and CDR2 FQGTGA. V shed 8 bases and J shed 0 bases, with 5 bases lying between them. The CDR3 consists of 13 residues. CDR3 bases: TGTGCCAGCGGGGTCTCTGGGGCCAACGTCCTGACTTTC. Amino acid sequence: CASGVSGANVLTF.

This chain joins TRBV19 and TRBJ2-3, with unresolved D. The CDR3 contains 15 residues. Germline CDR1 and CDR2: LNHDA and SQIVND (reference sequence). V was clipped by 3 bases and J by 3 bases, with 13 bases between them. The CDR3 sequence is CASSIPGRATDTQYF. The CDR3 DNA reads TGTGCCAGTAGTATCCCCGGCCGTGCGACAGATACGCAGTATTTT. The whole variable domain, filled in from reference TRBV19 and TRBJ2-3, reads DGGITQSPKYLFRKEGQNVTLSCEQNLNHDAMYWYRQDPGQGLRLIYYSQIVNDFQKGDIAEGYSVSREKKESFPLTVTSAQKNPTAFYLCASSIPGRATDTQYFGPGTRLTVL.

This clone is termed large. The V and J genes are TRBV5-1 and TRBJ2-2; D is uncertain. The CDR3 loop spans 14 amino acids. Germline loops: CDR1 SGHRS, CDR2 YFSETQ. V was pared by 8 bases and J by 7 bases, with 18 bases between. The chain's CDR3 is CASGQAPTRGELFF. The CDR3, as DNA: TGCGCCAGTGGTCAAGCCCCTACCCGCGGGGAGCTGTTTTTT.

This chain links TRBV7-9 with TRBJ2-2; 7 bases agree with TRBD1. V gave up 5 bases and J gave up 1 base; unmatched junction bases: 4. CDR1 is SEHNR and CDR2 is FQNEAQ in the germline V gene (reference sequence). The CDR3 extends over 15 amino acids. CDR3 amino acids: CASSLRTGNTGELFF. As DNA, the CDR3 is TGTGCCAGCAGCCTCCGGACAGGGAACACCGGGGAGCTGTTTTTT.

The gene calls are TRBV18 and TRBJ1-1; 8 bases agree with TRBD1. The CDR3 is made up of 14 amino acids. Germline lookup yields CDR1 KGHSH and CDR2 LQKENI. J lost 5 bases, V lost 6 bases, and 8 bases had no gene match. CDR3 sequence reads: CASSPETGETEAFF. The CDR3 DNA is TGTGCCAGCTCCCCAGAGACAGGGGAGACTGAAGCTTTCTTT. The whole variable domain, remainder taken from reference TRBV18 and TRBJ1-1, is NAGVMQNPRHLVRRRGQEARLRCSPMKGHSHVYWYRQLPEEGLKFMVYLQKENIIDESGMPKERFSAEFPKEGPSILRIQQVVRGDSAAYFCASSPETGETEAFFGQGTRLTVV.

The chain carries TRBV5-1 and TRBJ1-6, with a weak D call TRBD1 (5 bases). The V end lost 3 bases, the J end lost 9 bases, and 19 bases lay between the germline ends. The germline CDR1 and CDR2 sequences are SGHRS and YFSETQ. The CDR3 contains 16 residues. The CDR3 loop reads CASSSSGTRGSSPLHF. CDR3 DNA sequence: TGCGCCAGCAGCTCCTCCGGGACCCGGGGGAGTTCACCCCTCCACTTT.

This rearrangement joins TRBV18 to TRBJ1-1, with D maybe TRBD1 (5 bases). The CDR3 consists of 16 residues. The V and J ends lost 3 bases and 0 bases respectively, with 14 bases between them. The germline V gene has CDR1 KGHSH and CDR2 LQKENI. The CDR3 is CASSPNQGLLNTEAFF. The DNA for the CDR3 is TGTGCCAGCTCACCTAACCAGGGACTCTTGAACACTGAAGCTTTCTTT. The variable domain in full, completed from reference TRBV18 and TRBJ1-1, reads NAGVMQNPRHLVRRRGQEARLRCSPMKGHSHVYWYRQLPEEGLKFMVYLQKENIIDESGMPKERFSAEFPKEGPSILRIQQVVRGDSAAYFCASSPNQGLLNTEAFFGQGTRLTVV.

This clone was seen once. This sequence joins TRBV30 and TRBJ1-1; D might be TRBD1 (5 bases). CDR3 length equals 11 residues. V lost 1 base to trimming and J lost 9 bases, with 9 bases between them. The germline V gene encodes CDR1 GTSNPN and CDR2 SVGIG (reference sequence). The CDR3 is CAWSASGKAFF. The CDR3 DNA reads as TGTGCCTGGAGTGCGTCAGGGAAAGCTTTCTTT.

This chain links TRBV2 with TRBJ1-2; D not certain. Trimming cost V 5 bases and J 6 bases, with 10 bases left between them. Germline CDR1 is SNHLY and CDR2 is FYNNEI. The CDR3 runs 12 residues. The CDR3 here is CASSNGNHGYTF. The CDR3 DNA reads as TGTGCCAGCAGTAACGGGAACCATGGCTACACCTTC.

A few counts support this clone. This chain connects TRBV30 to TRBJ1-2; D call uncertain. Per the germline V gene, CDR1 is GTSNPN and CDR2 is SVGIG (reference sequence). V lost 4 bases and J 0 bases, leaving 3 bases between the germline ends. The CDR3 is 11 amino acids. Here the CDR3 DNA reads TGTGCCTGGACGGCTAACTATGGCTACACCTTC. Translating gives CAWTANYGYTF.

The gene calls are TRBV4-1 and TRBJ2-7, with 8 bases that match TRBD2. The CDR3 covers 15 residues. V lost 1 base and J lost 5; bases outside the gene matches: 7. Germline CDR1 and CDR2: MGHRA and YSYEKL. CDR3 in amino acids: CASSQVSGGRNEQYF. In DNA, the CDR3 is TGCGCCAGCAGCCAAGTGAGCGGGGGCAGGAACGAGCAGTACTTC.